This T cell receptor beta chain was profiled in a study of blood T cell repertoires in COVID-19. The germline V and J ends were trimmed by 6 bases and 9 bases, with 17 bases remaining between them. CDR3 size: 13 residues. Germline V gene lookup returns CDR1 MNHEY and CDR2 SVGAGI. Using immunoSEQ multiplex PCR, the repertoire was profiled, and TCRdb retains in-frame clones only, with some absent. Among roughly 250,000 clones listed, 87% were seen once. The clonotype originates from a woman aged 25 to 39 with acute COVID-19. Sequencing was done on a sample of PBMCs or T cells enriched from blood (not recorded which). The chain is built from TRBV6-5 and TRBJ1-1; TRBD1 is a possible D gene (6 bases). The CDR3 loop reads CASRQTGPSKAFF. CDR3 bases: TGTGCCAGCAGACAGACAGGACCCAGCAAAGCTTTCTTT.